This T cell receptor beta chain emerged from a study of cytomegalovirus exposure and HLA in healthy donors. The PCR made use of 60 Vbeta and 13 Jbeta primers. Libraries were prepared by immunoSEQ multiplex PCR; TCRdb keeps only in-frame clonotypes and omits some of them. The sample contains around 95,000 clones, about 81% of which appear only once. The CDR3 extends over 13 amino acids. Germline V lookup: CDR1 LNHDA, CDR2 SQIVND (reference sequence). Trimming took off 5 bases at V and 7 bases at J, with 14 bases between the two ends. Notes on the study in general: As was reported, the classifier diagnosed cytomegalovirus status with high specificity and sensitivity.

Notes on this clone: The antigen is undetermined.

The V gene is TRBV19, the J gene TRBJ1-2; D gene unclear. The sample taken for sequencing was PBMCs. The sequence came from a woman aged 40 to 49 in good health and CMV-seropositive. DNA of the CDR3: TGTGCCAGTAGTGGGAGCCACGGCGGTGGCTACACCTTC. Translation: CASSGSHGGGYTF.